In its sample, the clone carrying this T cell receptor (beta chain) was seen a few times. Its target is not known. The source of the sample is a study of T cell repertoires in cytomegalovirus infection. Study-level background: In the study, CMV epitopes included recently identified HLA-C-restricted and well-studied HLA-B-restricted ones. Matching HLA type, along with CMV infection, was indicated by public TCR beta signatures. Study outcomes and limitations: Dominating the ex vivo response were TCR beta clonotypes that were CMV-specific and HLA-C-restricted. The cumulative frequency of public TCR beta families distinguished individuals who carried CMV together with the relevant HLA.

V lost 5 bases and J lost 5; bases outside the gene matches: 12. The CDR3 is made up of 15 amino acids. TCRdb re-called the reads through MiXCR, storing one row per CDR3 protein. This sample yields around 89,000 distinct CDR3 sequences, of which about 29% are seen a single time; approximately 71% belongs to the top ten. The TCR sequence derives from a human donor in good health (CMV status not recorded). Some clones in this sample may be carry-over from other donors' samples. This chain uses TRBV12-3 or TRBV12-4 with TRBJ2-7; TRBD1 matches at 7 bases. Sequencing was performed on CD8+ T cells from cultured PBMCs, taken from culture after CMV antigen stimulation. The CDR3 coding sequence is TGTGCCAGCAGTCCTTGGAAGGGGGCTTTTCACGAGCAGTACTTC. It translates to CASSPWKGAFHEQYF.